This T cell receptor (beta chain) was sequenced during a study of T-cell reconstitution after alpha-beta-depleted transplantation in children. Study-level points and caveats: Recipient T cells and thymic progenitors that survived were the source of the high TCRbeta diversity seen at day 60 in some patients. As was reported, about two months after transplant, alpha-beta T cells came from several hundred expanded graft clones. Diversity and T-cell counts at one year after transplant derived mostly from new T cells.

Regarding this clonotype: Its antigen is as yet unknown.

Library preparation (for TCRbeta) was performed with unique molecular identifiers. In TCRdb, the PCR reads were re-called with MiXCR into one record per CDR3 protein. The table includes roughly 310,000 distinct CDR3 sequences, approximately 20% detected once. This CDR3 spans 17 amino acids. In germline, CDR1 is SGHAT, CDR2 FQNNGV. V trimming: 5 bases; J trimming: 5 bases; junction bases outside the gene matches: 8. Sequencing was performed on PBMCs, mostly from graft donor cells, taken 180 days after TCRalphabeta/CD19-depleted stem cell transplant. The J gene is TRBJ2-2, the V gene TRBV11-2; 13 positions agree with TRBD2. This TCR derives from a male patient between 5 and 17 years old who had a stem cell transplant for acute lymphoblastic leukemia, so the T cells may come from the graft donor. CDR3 sequence: CASSHWTSGSRTGELFF. In DNA, the CDR3 is TGTGCCAGCAGCCATTGGACTAGCGGGAGCCGAACCGGGGAGCTGTTTTTT.